Listed here are 10 T cell receptor beta chains from one sample, sequenced in a study of OX40 agonist ivuxolimab in advanced cancers. Clones were sequenced by immunoSEQ multiplex PCR, and TCRdb holds only the in-frame ones, with some missing. The table shows roughly 70,000 clones, with 85% to 90% occurring only once. This sample comprised CD4+ or CD8+ T cells sorted from blood, obtained in a trial of the OX40 agonist ivuxolimab. The source of these receptors is an adult with an advanced solid tumor such as melanoma, head and neck, liver or kidney cancer.

J is TRBJ2-2 and V is TRBV9; 7 bases line up with TRBD2. Per germline, CDR1 SGDLS and CDR2 YYNGEE. J gave up 0 bases and V 5 bases, and 1 base lay outside the gene matches. The CDR3 consists of 14 residues. As DNA, the CDR3 is TGTGCCAGCAGGCTAGCGGCGAACACCGGGGAGCTGTTTTTT. Amino acid sequence: CASRLAANTGELFF.

The chain couples TRBV11-2 to TRBJ1-2; D not certain. Trimming left V 3 bases short and J 1 base short, with 6 bases between. This CDR3 has 13 residues. Germline-derived CDR1 and CDR2 are SGHAT and FQNNGV. The CDR3 is CASSFNSNYGYTF. The CDR3 DNA is TGTGCCAGCAGCTTCAACAGTAACTATGGCTACACCTTC. The full variable domain, in which reference TRBV11-2 and TRBJ1-2 provide the parts outside the CDR3, is EAGVAQSPRYKIIEKRQSVAFWCNPISGHATLYWYQQILGQGPKLLIQFQNNGVVDDSQLPKDRFSAERLKGVDSTLKIQPAKLEDSAVYLCASSFNSNYGYTFGSGTRLTVV.

The chain carries TRBV6-4 and TRBJ2-1; unclear D gene. This CDR3 contains 13 residues. Germline-derived CDR1 and CDR2 are MRHNA and SNTAGT. Between the trimmed V and J ends, which lost 0 bases and 9 bases, there was a span of 9 bases. This CDR3 reads CASSDSGLSEQFF. The CDR3 region has the DNA TGTGCCAGCAGTGACTCGGGCCTCAGTGAGCAGTTCTTC.

The rearrangement uses TRBV10-3 and TRBJ2-5, with 9 bases aligning to TRBD1. V gave up 0 bases and J gave up 3 bases; unmatched junction bases: 2. Per germline, CDR1 ENHRY and CDR2 SYGVKD. The CDR3 extends over 15 amino acids. DNA of the CDR3: TGTGCCATCAGTGAGTCGGGACAGGGAGAAGAGACCCAGTACTTC. It yields the protein CAISESGQGEETQYF.

The rearrangement joins TRBV18 to TRBJ2-7; tentative D call: TRBD1 (6 bases). The V gene lost 1 base and the J gene lost 7 bases, with 11 bases spanning the gap. CDR1 and CDR2 (germline): KGHSH, LQKENI. The CDR3 consists of 13 residues. CDR3 sequence: CASSPRGTWEQYF. CDR3 DNA sequence: TGTGCCAGCTCACCACGTGGGACATGGGAGCAGTACTTC.

The CDR3 protein is CASSLPQGGGDEQYF. CDR3 sequence (DNA): TGTGCCAGCAGCTTGCCCCAAGGGGGCGGGGACGAGCAGTACTTC. The rearrangement links TRBV5-4 to TRBJ2-7; possibly TRBD1 for D (7 bases). Germline CDR1 reads SGHNT; CDR2 reads YYREEE (reference sequence). CDR3 size: 15 residues. Deletions cut 1 base from V and 5 bases from J, with 16 bases between.

This clone was detected only once. V is TRBV2 and J is TRBJ2-7; D unclear. Trimming left V 2 bases short and J 9 bases short, with 14 bases between. In germline, CDR1 is SNHLY, CDR2 FYNNEI. The CDR3 runs to 13 residues. The CDR3 DNA sequence: TGTGCCAGCAGTGAAAGTAGCTTTCTAGGGCAGTACTTC. Translation: CASSESSFLGQYF.

The chain employs TRBV5-1 and TRBJ2-3, with a tentative D call TRBD2 (5 bases). V lost 3 bases and J lost 5, with 10 bases in between. The CDR3 totals 13 residues. Germline values: CDR1 SGHRS, CDR2 YFSETQ. The chain's CDR3 is CASSWERLDTQYF. The CDR3 nucleotides read TGCGCCAGCAGCTGGGAGCGCTTAGATACGCAGTATTTT. The whole variable domain, filled in from reference TRBV5-1 and TRBJ2-3, reads KAGVTQTPRYLIKTRGQQVTLSCSPISGHRSVSWYQQTPGQGLQFLFEYFSETQRNKGNFPGRFSGRQFSNSRSEMNVSTLELGDSALYLCASSWERLDTQYFGPGTRLTVL.

The chain joins TRBV9 to TRBJ1-2; D uncertain. V was cut by 3 bases and J by 7 bases, with 7 bases left in between. Looked up from germline, CDR1 is SGDLS and CDR2 is YYNGEE. CDR3 size: 11 residues. CDR3 protein: CASSGRFGYTF. CDR3 in DNA: TGTGCCAGCAGCGGCCGATTTGGCTACACCTTC.

This clone came up once. This rearrangement joins TRBV7-2 to TRBJ2-5, with a tentative D call TRBD2 (5 bases). Germline V gene data show CDR1 as SGHTA and CDR2 as FQGNSA. There are 14 residues in the CDR3. With 0 bases removed from V and 5 bases from J, the gap between germline ends came to 10 bases. The CDR3 coding sequence is TGTGCCAGCAGCTTAGCGCGGGCCGCCGAGACCCAGTACTTC. This translates into CASSLARAAETQYF.